Shown below are 11 T cell receptor beta chains from a single sample sequenced in a study of glioma-infiltrating T cells (dated by TCRdb to 2016 to 2017). Data came from an Illumina MiSeq. TCR alpha and beta CDR3 regions were amplified with the iRepertoire nested amplicon-rescue multiplex PCR (arm-PCR) platform from RNA. TCRdb handled the public reads itself, with Q25 trimming in fastp and clone calling in MiXCR, and kept productive beta chains. CDR3 protein duplicates are merged, each entry listing the most common genes and DNA. This sample gives more than 300,000 distinct CDR3 sequences in total; 41% of them show up just once. The ten largest make up more than 10% of the sample. Sequencing was performed on glioma tissue, nonneoplastic brain tissue, or PBMCs (not recorded which). Source of these receptors: a human donor with low-grade glioma or glioblastoma, undergoing nonglioma brain surgery, or in good health (not recorded which).

About this clonotype: This CDR3 fails to terminate in the conserved phenylalanine or tryptophan, so it likely reflects a read error. The chain employs TRBV20-1 and TRBJ2-1, with 7 bases identical to TRBD2. The CDR3 sequence is 19 residues long. V was clipped by 3 bases and J by 6 bases; unmatched bases: 23. Per germline, CDR1 DFQATT and CDR2 SNEGSKA (reference sequence). CDR3 sequence: CSASGRGDRMSGTTNEQFL. As DNA, the CDR3 is TGCAGTGCTAGCGGGCGAGGGGATAGGATGAGCGGGACGACCAATGAGCAGTTCCTC.

The V and J genes are TRBV7-2 and TRBJ1-4, with 7 bases matching TRBD1. CDR3 length: 16 residues. Germline values: CDR1 SGHTA, CDR2 FQGNSA. V gave up 3 bases and J gave up 4 bases; unmatched junction bases: 8. The CDR3 protein is CASSLGAGTDNEKLFF. The CDR3 nucleotides read TGTGCCAGCAGCTTGGGGGCCGGGACAGATAATGAAAAACTGTTTTTT. The variable domain in full, with the rest retrieved from reference TRBV7-2 and TRBJ1-4, is GAGVSQSPSNKVTEKGKDVELRCDPISGHTALYWYRQSLGQGLEFLIYFQGNSAPDKSGLPSDRFSAERTGGSVSTLTIQRTQQEDSAVYLCASSLGAGTDNEKLFFGSGTQLSVL.

This clonotype was picked up a small number of times. The rearrangement joins TRBV4-2 to TRBJ2-1; 11 bases fit TRBD2. The CDR3 has 17 residues. Per germline, CDR1 LGHNA and CDR2 YNFKEQ. V lost 5 bases and J lost 7; bases outside the gene matches: 13. The CDR3, as DNA: TGTGCCAGCAGCTCCCTCTTTAGCGGGAGGGCCAGGAATGAGCAGTTCTTC. Translated, it gives CASSSLFSGRARNEQFF.

With respect to this clonotype: Possible read error: a much larger clone is one base away. The CDR3 here is CASSSIPLRMDKQYF. The CDR3 coding sequence is TGTGCCAGCAGTTCGATACCCCTCCGGATGGATAAGCAGTATTTT. The chain is built from TRBV27 and TRBJ2-3, with D uncertain. Germline V gene lookup returns CDR1 MNHEY and CDR2 SMNVEV (reference sequence). CDR3 length: 15 amino acids.

This chain uses TRBV27 with TRBJ2-5; D remains unclear. This CDR3 region has 14 residues. V was pared by 6 bases and J by 5 bases, with 16 bases between. Germline V gene lookup returns CDR1 MNHEY and CDR2 SMNVEV (reference sequence). The CDR3 sequence is CASSLVAQRETQYF. Here the CDR3 DNA reads TGTGCCAGCAGCTTGGTAGCCCAACGCGAGACCCAGTACTTC.

The J gene is TRBJ2-3, the V gene TRBV7-9, with 7 nucleotides matching TRBD2. This CDR3 is built from 14 residues. The germline gives CDR1 SEHNR, CDR2 FQNEAQ (reference sequence). J gave up 4 bases and V 6 bases, and 7 bases lay outside the gene matches. The CDR3 loop is CASRPGLNSDTQYF. The CDR3, as DNA: TGTGCCAGCAGACCGGGACTAAACTCAGATACGCAGTATTTT.

To note about this clonotype: The conserved closing phenylalanine or tryptophan is absent in this CDR3, likely reflecting a read error. The chain combines TRBV15 with TRBJ2-3; 11 nucleotides align to TRBD2. Trimming at V came to 0 bases and at J to 2 bases, leaving 4 bases not matched to a gene. From germline, CDR1 is LNHNV and CDR2 YYDKDF (reference sequence). The CDR3 totals 17 residues. The CDR3 spells CATSRDPLAGATDTQYL. In nucleotides, the CDR3 is TGTGCCACCAGCAGAGATCCACTAGCGGGAGCCACAGATACGCAGTATCTT.

The rearrangement links TRBV20-1 to TRBJ2-7, with 7 bases matching TRBD2. Germline V gene sequence: CDR1 DFQATT, CDR2 SNEGSKA (reference sequence). The CDR3 spans 14 residues. The V and J ends lost 5 bases and 7 bases, in that order; junction bases with no gene match: 14. CDR3 loop: CSAHPPRLAEEQYF. For the CDR3, the DNA is TGCAGTGCTCACCCCCCGAGACTAGCAGAGGAGCAGTACTTC.

This clonotype was detected ten times or more. The CDR3 is CSARDGQGLKPEAFF. The DNA for the CDR3 is TGCAGTGCTAGAGATGGGCAGGGGTTAAAACCTGAAGCTTTCTTT. The chain uses TRBV20-1 and TRBJ1-1; D is perhaps TRBD1 (6 bases). Per the germline V gene, CDR1 is DFQATT and CDR2 is SNEGSKA (reference sequence). The CDR3 covers 15 residues. The V gene lost 0 bases and the J gene lost 6 bases, with 17 bases spanning the gap.

Comment on this clonotype: This sequence may be a read error, since a much larger clone differs from it by one base. The genes are TRBV28 and TRBJ2-7; possible D gene TRBD1, 5 bases. Germline CDR1 and CDR2: MDHEN and SYDVKM. This CDR3 spans 15 amino acids. Deletions cut 4 bases from V and 6 bases from J, with 19 bases between. DNA of the CDR3: TGTGCCAGCAGTTCTACCCCGGCAGGGCGCCTCGAGCAGTACTTC. It encodes CASSSTPAGRLEQYF.

The sample holds many counts of this clonotype. The chain has TRBV28 and TRBJ2-7; D call uncertain. CDR3 length equals 18 residues. From germline, CDR1 is MDHEN and CDR2 SYDVKM. With 3 bases removed from V and 0 bases from J, the gap between germline ends came to 21 bases. The CDR3 nucleotides read TGTGCCAGCAGTTTCACCTGGCGAACCGGTCGACTCTCCTACGAGCAGTACTTC. This translates into CASSFTWRTGRLSYEQYF.